This T cell receptor beta chain was profiled in a study of identical twins. Via MiXCR, TCRdb re-called the 5' RACE reads, giving one row per CDR3 protein. The sample includes 450,000 to 650,000 distinct CDR3 sequences, nearly 15% of them seen just once. CDR3 length: 16 residues. Trimming took off 5 bases at V and 2 bases at J, with 19 bases between the two ends. Per germline, CDR1 SGHAT and CDR2 FQNNGV. The data were also submitted as part of a second study, on yellow fever vaccine responses in identical twins. That report notes: A vaccine T cell response that seemed partly convergent and partly personalized was reported in twins.

Material for sequencing was CD4+ T cells sorted from blood. The source is a woman aged 18-35 years in good health. The V gene is TRBV11-2, the J gene TRBJ2-7; possibly TRBD1 for D (6 bases). The CDR3 DNA sequence: TGTGCCAGCAGCCTAACCGCAGGACAGACCGCCTACGAGCAGTACTTC. Protein sequence: CASSLTAGQTAYEQYF.